The sequence of this T cell receptor beta chain was determined in a study of T cells in Graves' hyperthyroidism and ophthalmopathy. Researchers amplified the TCR beta CDR3 regions from RNA transcripts. First-round RT-PCR of the TCR CDR3 relied on the HTBI primer set. Via MiXCR, TCRdb re-called the multiplex PCR reads, giving one row per CDR3 protein. Of a few hundred thousand distinct CDR3 sequences in the sample, 14% to 15% were seen once. Diagnoses rested on clinical symptoms, serum thyroxine and TRAb, thyroid ultrasound and orbital computed tomography. V lost 5 bases and J lost 4, with 23 bases in between. The CDR3 spans 17 residues. Germline CDR1 reads DFQATT; CDR2 reads SNEGSKA (reference sequence). In its sample, this clonotype was seen a few times.

This chain uses TRBV20-1 with TRBJ2-2; D unresolved. Sequencing was performed on blood. This TCR derives from a woman in her thirties with Graves' hyperthyroidism. The CDR3 DNA reads as TGCAGTGCTCTCCCACCGGGCCAATCTCGGGCCACCGGGGAGCTGTTTTTT. This sequence encodes CSALPPGQSRATGELFF.